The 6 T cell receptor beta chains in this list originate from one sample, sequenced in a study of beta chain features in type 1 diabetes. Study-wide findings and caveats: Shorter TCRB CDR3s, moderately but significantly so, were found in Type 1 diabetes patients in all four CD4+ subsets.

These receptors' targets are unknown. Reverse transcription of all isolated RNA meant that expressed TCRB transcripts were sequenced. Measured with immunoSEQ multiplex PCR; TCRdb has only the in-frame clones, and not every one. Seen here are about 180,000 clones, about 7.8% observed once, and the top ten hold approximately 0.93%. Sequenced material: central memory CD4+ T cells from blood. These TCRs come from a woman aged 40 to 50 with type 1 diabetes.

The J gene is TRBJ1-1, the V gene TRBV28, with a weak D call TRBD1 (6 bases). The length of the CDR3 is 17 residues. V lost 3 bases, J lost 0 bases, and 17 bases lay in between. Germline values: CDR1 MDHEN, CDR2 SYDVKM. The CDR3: CASSLNYRGAVNTEAFF. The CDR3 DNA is TGTGCCAGCAGTTTGAATTATCGGGGGGCGGTGAACACTGAAGCTTTCTTT. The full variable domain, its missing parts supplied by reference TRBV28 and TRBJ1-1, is DVKVTQSSRYLVKRTGEKVFLECVQDMDHENMFWYRQDPGLGLRLIYFSYDVKMKEKGDIPEGYSVSREKKERFSLILESASTNQTSMYLCASSLNYRGAVNTEAFFGQGTRLTVV.

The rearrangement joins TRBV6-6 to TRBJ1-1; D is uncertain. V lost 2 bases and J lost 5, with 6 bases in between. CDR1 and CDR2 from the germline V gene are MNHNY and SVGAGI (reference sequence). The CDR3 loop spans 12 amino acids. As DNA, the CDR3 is TGTGCCAGCAGTTACCAGCGTACTGAAGCTTTCTTT. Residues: CASSYQRTEAFF.

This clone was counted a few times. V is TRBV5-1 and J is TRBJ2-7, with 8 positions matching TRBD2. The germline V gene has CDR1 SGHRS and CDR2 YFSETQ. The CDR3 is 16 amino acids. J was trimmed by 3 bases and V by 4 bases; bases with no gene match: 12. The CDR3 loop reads CASSREGQGRNYEQYF. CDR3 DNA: TGCGCCAGCAGCCGGGAGGGACAAGGGAGGAACTACGAGCAGTACTTC.

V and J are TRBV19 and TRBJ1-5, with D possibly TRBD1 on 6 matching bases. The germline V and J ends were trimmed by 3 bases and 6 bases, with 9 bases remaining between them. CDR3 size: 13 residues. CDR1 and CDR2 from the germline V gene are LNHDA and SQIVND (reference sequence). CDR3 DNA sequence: TGTGCCAGTAGTATGACAGGTCCTCAGCCCCAGCATTTT. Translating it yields CASSMTGPQPQHF.

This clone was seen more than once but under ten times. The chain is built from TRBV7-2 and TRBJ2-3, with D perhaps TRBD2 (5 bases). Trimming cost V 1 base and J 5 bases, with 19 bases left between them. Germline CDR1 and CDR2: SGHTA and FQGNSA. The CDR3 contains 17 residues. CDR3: CASSLVAGRGVEDTQYF. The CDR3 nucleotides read TGTGCCAGCAGCTTAGTGGCAGGTCGGGGTGTAGAAGATACGCAGTATTTT.

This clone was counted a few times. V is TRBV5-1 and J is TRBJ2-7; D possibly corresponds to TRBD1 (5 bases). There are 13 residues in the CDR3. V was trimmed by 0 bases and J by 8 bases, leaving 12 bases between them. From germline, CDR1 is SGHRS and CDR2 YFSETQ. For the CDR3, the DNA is TGCGCCAGCAGCTTGGAGGGCAGGGTAAAGCAGTACTTC. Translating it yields CASSLEGRVKQYF.